Presented here are 5 T cell receptor beta chains from one specimen sequenced in a study of tumor and adjacent non-tumor tissue in lung cancer. A modified ARM-PCR protocol with three rounds of nested PCR amplified TCRbeta. TCRdb passed the multiplex PCR reads through MiXCR, listing each CDR3 protein once. This sample carries more than 60,000 distinct CDR3 sequences, 60% to 85% of them seen once, and the ten largest clones take approximately 12%. The template was RNA from unsorted bulk tissue. Material: lung tumor tissue. The origin of the receptors is a woman between 50 and 59 years old with non-small cell lung cancer.

Details on this clonotype: A read error may produce the germline difference seen at one junction end. The chain employs TRBV7-8 and TRBJ1-1; D is undetermined. Germline lookup yields CDR1 SGHVS and CDR2 FQNEAQ. The CDR3 totals 14 residues. The CDR3 coding sequence is TGTGCCAGCAACTTACAGACCTCTAGCACTGAAGCTTTCTTT. This sequence encodes CASNLQTSSTEAFF.

Notes on this clonotype: Its ends do not fully match the called genes, so a read error is possible. This rearrangement joins TRBV4-1 to TRBJ2-7; 7 bases map to TRBD1. The CDR3 is 15 amino acids. Germline-derived CDR1 and CDR2 are MGHRA and YSYEKL. In DNA form, the CDR3 reads TGCGCCAGCAGCCAAGGACAGGGTGGCACTTACGAGCAGTGCTTC. Its protein product is CASSQGQGGTYEQCF.

In regard to this clonotype: The junction does not match germline at one end; this may be a read error. The J gene is TRBJ2-1, the V gene TRBV6-5; D is unclear. The CDR3 spans 16 residues. Germline V lookup: CDR1 MNHEY, CDR2 SVGAGI. CDR3 sequence reads: CANSSWTSLSYSEQFF. For the CDR3, the DNA is TGTGCCAACAGTTCCTGGACCAGCCTTTCCTACAGTGAGCAGTTCTTC.

As to this clonotype: At one end the junction does not follow the germline gene, possibly because of a read error. This CDR3 reads CASSLSHGATGNTTYF. As DNA, the CDR3 is TGTGCCAGCAGCTTAAGTCATGGAGCGACTGGAAACACCACATATTTT. This sequence joins TRBV11-2 and TRBJ1-3; unclear D gene. Germline V lookup: CDR1 SGHAT, CDR2 FQNNGV. This CDR3 has 16 residues.

About this clonotype itself: A read error may be the cause here, since a much bigger clone is one base away. The CDR3 end shows no conserved phenylalanine or tryptophan, and so a read error is likely. The chain links TRBV28 to TRBJ1-5; possible D gene TRBD1, 5 bases. V was cut by 8 bases and J by 5 bases, with 13 bases left in between. Germline CDR1 reads MDHEN; CDR2 reads SYDVKM. This CDR3 comprises 13 residues. The CDR3 sequence: CASGFPGYQPQHY. In nucleotides, the CDR3 is TGTGCCAGCGGCTTTCCAGGGTATCAGCCCCAGCATTAT.